Presented here are 20 T cell receptor beta chains from one specimen sequenced in a study of CD8+CD57+ T cells in acquired aplastic anemia. TCR beta VDJ and CDR3 profiling used genomic DNA as template. TCRdb redid the calling of the reads with MiXCR, one entry per CDR3 protein. Here the sample spans 160,000 or so distinct CDR3 sequences, roughly 50% being singletons. CD8+CD57+ cell expansion, shown by flow cytometry, had occurred in the patients selected for sequencing. The sample taken for sequencing was sorted CD4+, CD8+, or CD8+CD57+ T cells (not recorded which) from PBMCs. The receptors were gathered from a human donor with aplastic anemia.

The chain has TRBV7-6 and TRBJ1-6; TRBD1 might be the D (5 bases). There are 16 residues in the CDR3. V was pared by 0 bases and J by 6 bases, with 12 bases between. CDR1 SGHVS and CDR2 FNYEAQ come from the germline V gene. The CDR3 region is CASSLAGRNSNSPLHF. DNA for the CDR3: TGTGCCAGCAGCTTAGCGGGGCGGAATTCTAATTCACCCCTCCACTTT.

The V and J genes are TRBV27 and TRBJ2-2; 10 bases align to TRBD1. V lost 8 bases to trimming and J lost 3 bases; unmatched junction nucleotides: 9. CDR1 and CDR2 (germline): MNHEY, SMNVEV (reference sequence). CDR3 length: 16 residues. CDR3 bases: TGTGCCAGCGGTCCTTTGGGACAGGGGCACACCGGGGAGCTGTTTTTT. As protein: CASGPLGQGHTGELFF.

The gene calls are TRBV9 and TRBJ2-1, with 11 bases aligning to TRBD2. Germline CDR1 SGDLS, CDR2 YYNGEE. Trimming cost V 0 bases and J 8 bases; bases outside gene matches: 13. The CDR3 runs to 18 residues. This CDR3 is CASSVDPVTSGVTHEQFF. CDR3 nucleotides: TGTGCCAGCAGCGTAGACCCCGTGACTAGCGGGGTTACTCATGAGCAGTTCTTC. The entire variable domain, with the rest obtained from reference TRBV9 and TRBJ2-1, is as follows: DSGVTQTPKHLITATGQRVTLRCSPRSGDLSVYWYQQSLDQGLQFLIQYYNGEERAKGNILERFSAQQFPDLHSELNLSSLELGDSALYFCASSVDPVTSGVTHEQFFGPGTRLTVL.

The J gene is TRBJ1-6, the V gene TRBV25-1; 12 nucleotides align to TRBD1. The V gene end was trimmed by 7 bases and the J gene end by 3 bases; junction bases not matched to a gene: 16. The CDR3 is made up of 20 amino acids. Germline-derived CDR1 and CDR2 are MGHDK and SYGVNS. CDR3 nucleotide sequence: TGTGCCAGCACACGCCCGGGGGACAGGGGGCGTTCGGTCTATAATTCACCCCTCCACTTT. This sequence encodes CASTRPGDRGRSVYNSPLHF.

This clonotype has a count of ten or more. The chain recombines TRBV20-1 with TRBJ1-6; tentatively, D is TRBD1 (6 bases). The CDR3 sequence is 17 residues long. Per germline, CDR1 DFQATT and CDR2 SNEGSKA (reference sequence). Trimming shortened V by 3 bases and J by 10 bases, and 25 bases separated the two germline ends. Here the CDR3 reads CSARPPPLFDRNSPLHF. CDR3 nucleotide sequence: TGCAGTGCTAGGCCCCCCCCCCTTTTCGACAGGAACTCACCCCTCCACTTT.

This sequence joins TRBV24-1 and TRBJ2-7; D is unclear. This CDR3 comprises 12 residues. CDR1 is KGHDR and CDR2 is SFDVKD in the germline V gene. Between the trimmed V and J ends, which lost 3 bases and 7 bases, there was a span of 9 bases. Here the CDR3 DNA reads TGTGCCACCAGTGATGATATTGGGGAGCAGTACTTC. Its protein product is CATSDDIGEQYF.

This clonotype was picked up many times. The chain is built from TRBV5-1 and TRBJ2-3, with a weak D call TRBD2 (6 bases). Germline V CDR1 and CDR2: SGHRS, YFSETQ. The CDR3 contains 16 residues. Trimming stripped 1 base from V and 0 bases from J, with 12 bases between. In DNA, the CDR3 is TGCGCCAGCAGCTTGCCAGCTAGCGAAAGCACAGATACGCAGTATTTT. Translated: CASSLPASESTDTQYF.

J is TRBJ1-2 and V is TRBV6-5; D uncertain. CDR1 is MNHEY, CDR2 SVGAGI, per germline. The CDR3 length is 13 residues. V was trimmed by 0 bases and J by 7 bases, leaving 9 bases between them. The CDR3 DNA follows: TGTGCCAGCAGTTACTCGGTGGTTGGTGGCTACACCTTC. It yields the protein CASSYSVVGGYTF.

The rearrangement links TRBV10-3 to TRBJ2-2; perhaps D is TRBD1 or TRBD2 (5 bases each). V lost 0 bases to trimming and J lost 6 bases, with 11 bases between them. The CDR3 is made up of 15 amino acids. Per germline, CDR1 ENHRY and CDR2 SYGVKD. The CDR3 coding sequence is TGTGCCATCAGTGAGTCAGGGCAGGGAGCCGGGGAGCTGTTTTTT. It yields the protein CAISESGQGAGELFF.

The V gene is TRBV29-1, the J gene TRBJ2-1; TRBD1 might be the D (5 bases). This CDR3 contains 11 residues. The V end was cut by 1 base, the J end by 8 bases, with 6 bases between. Germline loops: CDR1 SQVTM, CDR2 ANQGSEA. The CDR3 bases are TGCAGCGTTGAAGTGGGGCATGAGCAGTTCTTC. Amino acid sequence: CSVEVGHEQFF.

This clonotype was counted between two and nine times. V is TRBV29-1 and J is TRBJ1-1; D remains unclear. Germline assignment: CDR1 SQVTM and CDR2 ANQGSEA. CDR3 size: 12 residues. Deletions cut 3 bases from V and 4 bases from J, with 9 bases between. Here the CDR3 DNA reads TGCAGCGTTGATGTCGGAATCACTGAAGCTTTCTTT. Residues: CSVDVGITEAFF.

V gene TRBV5-1 combines with J gene TRBJ2-3; 7 bases agree with TRBD2. The CDR3 is 14 residues long. Unmatched junction bases numbered 5, after V lost 3 bases and J lost 4 bases. Germline V gene data show CDR1 as SGHRS and CDR2 as YFSETQ. The CDR3, as DNA: TGCGCCAGCAGCTCTCAGACTAGCTCAGATACGCAGTATTTT. Its protein product is CASSSQTSSDTQYF.

The chain has TRBV11-2 and TRBJ2-1, with D perhaps matching TRBD1 (6 bases). Looked up from germline, CDR1 is SGHAT and CDR2 is FQNNGV. This CDR3 has 17 amino acids. The V end was cut by 5 bases, the J end by 7 bases, with 24 bases between. In DNA form, the CDR3 reads TGTGCCAGCAGCCCCACAGACGAACAGGGAGAGGGGAATGAGCAGTTCTTC. Its translation is CASSPTDEQGEGNEQFF. Drawing the rest from reference TRBV11-2 and TRBJ2-1, the complete variable domain is EAGVAQSPRYKIIEKRQSVAFWCNPISGHATLYWYQQILGQGPKLLIQFQNNGVVDDSQLPKDRFSAERLKGVDSTLKIQPAKLEDSAVYLCASSPTDEQGEGNEQFFGPGTRLTVL.

The chain is built from TRBV15 and TRBJ2-1; the match to TRBD2 covers 10 bases. The CDR3 totals 16 residues. Trimming removed 2 bases from V and 4 bases from J; junction bases left unmatched: 5. The germline CDR1 and CDR2 sequences are LNHNV and YYDKDF (reference sequence). Here the CDR3 DNA reads TGTGCCACCAGCAGAAAAACTAGCGGGGATTACAATGAGCAGTTCTTC. This translates into CATSRKTSGDYNEQFF.

V gene TRBV7-9 combines with J gene TRBJ1-1; D is ambiguous. V lost 0 bases and J lost 2, with 7 bases in between. The CDR3 is made up of 14 amino acids. In germline, CDR1 is SEHNR, CDR2 FQNEAQ (reference sequence). CDR3 in DNA: TGTGCCAGCAGCTTAGCACGGGAAAACACTGAAGCTTTCTTT. This codes for CASSLARENTEAFF. The full variable domain, in which reference TRBV7-9 and TRBJ1-1 provide the parts outside the CDR3, is DTGVSQNPRHKITKRGQNVTFRCDPISEHNRLYWYRQTLGQGPEFLTYFQNEAQLEKSRLLSDRFSAERPKGSFSTLEIQRTEQGDSAMYLCASSLARENTEAFFGQGTRLTVV.

V and J are TRBV7-9 and TRBJ2-1, with D unresolved. V shed 1 base and J shed 10 bases, with 8 bases lying between them. The length of the CDR3 is 12 residues. Germline V gives CDR1 SEHNR, CDR2 FQNEAQ (reference sequence). The CDR3 sequence: CASSLERIEQFF. The CDR3 bases are TGTGCCAGCAGCTTAGAACGGATCGAGCAGTTCTTC.

V usage is TRBV6-5 and J usage is TRBJ2-2; the match to TRBD2 covers 9 bases. J gave up 0 bases and V 1 base, and 3 bases lay outside the gene matches. CDR3 length equals 17 residues. From germline, CDR1 is MNHEY and CDR2 SVGAGI. Written as DNA, the CDR3 is TGTGCCAGCAGTTACTTAGCGGGAGTTACGAACACCGGGGAGCTGTTTTTT. Translated: CASSYLAGVTNTGELFF.

The CDR3 region is CASGPVAETGGIGQYF. The CDR3 nucleotides read TGCGCCAGCGGCCCCGTGGCGGAGACAGGGGGGATTGGGCAGTACTTC. The chain joins TRBV10-2 to TRBJ2-7; 9 positions match TRBD1. CDR3 length equals 16 residues. Losses at the gene ends were 8 bases for V and 9 bases for J; bases not matched to a gene: 20. Germline values: CDR1 WSHSY, CDR2 SAAADI.

This clonotype appeared a few times. The chain links TRBV25-1 to TRBJ2-1; maybe TRBD2 (6 bases). Germline V CDR1 and CDR2: MGHDK, SYGVNS. The V and J ends lost 3 bases and 8 bases respectively, with 11 bases between them. The CDR3 spans 13 residues. The CDR3 DNA sequence: TGTGCCAGCAGTGAGTGGGAGCGGGATGAGCAGTTCTTC. This gives the protein CASSEWERDEQFF.

V is TRBV11-1 and J is TRBJ2-7; D not certain. The CDR3 is 11 residues long. Germline V gene data show CDR1 as SGHAT and CDR2 as FQDESV (reference sequence). V gave up 7 bases and J gave up 5 bases, with 9 bases separating them. The CDR3 nucleotides read TGTGCCAGCACCCTAAGGGACGAGCAGTACTTC. Translation gives CASTLRDEQYF. Variable domain in full (rest from reference TRBV11-1 and TRBJ2-7): EAEVAQSPRYKITEKSQAVAFWCDPISGHATLYWYRQILGQGPELLVQFQDESVVDDSQLPKDRFSAERLKGVDSTLKIQPAELGDSAMYLCASTLRDEQYFGPGTRLTVT.